The present TCR beta chain was sequenced within a study of CD8+ T cells in alopecia areata (dated by TCRdb to 2016 to 2018). With respect to the entire study: Treated patients were enrolled in an open-label pilot trial of oral tofacitinib at 5 to 10 mg twice daily for moderate-to-severe alopecia areata. Disease severity in treated patients was measured with the SALT score, which quantifies the percentage of affected scalp surface area. Tofacitinib was administered for 6 to 18 months, and 6 months of follow-up off drug were then conducted to assess delayed response and recurrence. RNA was obtained with the PAXgene miRNA kit for fixed scalp, the miRNeasy kit for PBMCs, and the RNeasy kit for mouse skin. In both human patients and the C3H/HeJ mouse model, the study applied high-throughput TCRbeta sequencing to look at T cell clonal expansion in alopecia areata. Tofacitinib-treated patients had biopsies at baseline and at 4 and 24 weeks of treatment, with a later scalp biopsy in several patients. Clonality in the scalp was compared among normal scalp (n=4), patchy alopecia areata scalp (n=8), and alopecia totalis/universalis scalp (n=8). Scalp tissue and sorted CD4+ and CD8+ peripheral blood T cells from patchy and totalis/universalis alopecia areata patients and from healthy controls were covered by human TCRbeta sequencing. TCRbeta CDR3 regions were amplified by immunoSEQ multiplex PCR using 35 Vbeta forward and 13 Jbeta reverse primers. Results the study describes overall, beyond this receptor: Compared with mice, TCR sequences shared between patients were less clear, possibly partly because of HLA diversity across the patient population. With tofacitinib, both scalp clonality and the number of expanded CD8+ clones among the top 100 scalp clones went down significantly. During tofacitinib treatment, many expanded lesional clones stuck around in both scalp and blood, and this persistence may partly explain why relapse happens after treatment is stopped. The treated cohort was small, with a single nonresponder, so links between baseline CD8+ expansion and response need larger studies. Unlike mouse skin, where gammadelta T cells dominate, normal human skin contains resident alphabeta T cells that get sequenced too, which complicates analysis of the scalp TCR repertoire. Lesional scalp, especially in alopecia totalis/universalis, showed higher clonality and more expanded CD8+ clones than normal scalp, suggesting antigenic drive.

About this clone: The target of this receptor is not known. Nothing much larger sits one base from this clone, and base qualities are not available.

The time point tag for this specimen amounts to: more than three weeks on oral tofacitinib. This specimen's treatment or condition label, per the study, means: oral pan-JAK inhibitor, 5-10 mg twice daily. Peripheral blood and lesional scalp punch biopsies were obtained from patients with alopecia areata. PBMCs were isolated by density centrifugation and stained for CD3, CD4 and CD8, after which CD4+ and CD8+ T cells were sorted on a FACSAria. Library prep was done by the immunoSEQ multiplex PCR assay. For TCR sequencing, RNA was extracted from every sample and reverse transcribed into cDNA to serve as template. First-strand cDNA was synthesized using SuperScript III with a 2:1 mix of oligo-dT and random hexamers. Amplification bias was assessed with a synthetic immune receptor repertoire, and residual bias was removed computationally. Processing in the source paper ran as follows. After raw reads were preprocessed to remove errors, the CDR3 was defined following IMGT conventions as running from the conserved cysteine to phenylalanine. Clonality was calculated as 1 minus Shannon entropy normalized by log2 of the number of productive unique TCRs. Scalp TCRbeta sequences were cross-referenced with sorted blood CD4 and CD8 repertoires so that the CD4 or CD8 identity of scalp clones could be inferred. TCRdb re-hosts the immuneACCESS table, in-frame sequences only. Its copies lack some clones; in the studies checked, an unresolved V gene accounts for under half of them, and the cause for the rest is not known. The DNA gave D and trimming, while V, J and clone size come from that table. The sample data list roughly 120,000 clones, and 58% of these were observed just once. The ten top clones hold 25% to 35% of the sample.

Via the germline V gene (reference sequence), CDR1 is SEHNR and CDR2 FQNEAQ. From the cysteine through the phenylalanine, the CDR3 covers 14 amino acids. The retained sequence is limited to the CDR3, 42 bases, with the frame set at the first base. V is pruned by 5 bases and J by 5 bases, leaving 6 bases of the junction without a gene match. The rearranged chain carries TRBV7-9 and TRBJ2-7; 10 junctional bases match TRBD1. Material: CD8+ T cells sorted from blood, obtained at week 4, from a patient treated with tofacitinib. The TCR was taken from a human donor with alopecia areata. Read as DNA, the sequence is TGTGCCAGCAGCCCGCCCGGGACAGGGGACGAGCAGTACTTC. Its protein reads: CASSPPGTGDEQYF.